The 21 T cell receptor beta chains reported below all come from one sample, sequenced in a study of Ad26.COV2.S vaccination and SARS-CoV-2 variants. Treatment here: some 20 received Ad26.COV2.S at low or high dose, single or two shots; roughly five received placebo; per-sample allocation not given. All samples were drawn on day 63, counting from the first vaccine or placebo injection. Assay used: immunoSEQ multiplex PCR; TCRdb lists only in-frame clones, some missing. This table holds hundreds of thousands of clones, around 90% found once. Source: peripheral blood, taken in a trial of Ad26.COV2.S vaccine versus placebo. The receptors here all came from a person between 18 and 59 years old who received the Ad26.COV2.S COVID-19 vaccine or a placebo.

V and J are TRBV7-2 and TRBJ2-7; perhaps D is TRBD1 or TRBD2 (5 bases each). The CDR3 has 14 residues. Germline V CDR1 and CDR2: SGHTA, FQGNSA. Trimming left V 3 bases short and J 0 bases short, with 9 bases between. The CDR3 reads CASSFEGPSYEQYF. Here the CDR3 DNA reads TGTGCCAGCAGCTTCGAGGGACCCTCCTACGAGCAGTACTTC.

V is TRBV28 and J is TRBJ1-3; maybe TRBD1 (6 bases). Germline loops: CDR1 MDHEN, CDR2 SYDVKM. The V and J ends lost 4 bases and 4 bases respectively, with 11 bases between them. This CDR3 comprises 14 residues. CDR3 region: CASSSTGRGNTIYF. The CDR3 DNA follows: TGTGCCAGCAGTTCCACAGGGAGAGGAAACACCATATATTTT.

This chain connects TRBV6-5 to TRBJ1-6; 7 bases match TRBD1. The CDR3 runs to 15 residues. V lost 0 bases and J lost 8; bases outside the gene matches: 4. Germline V CDR1 and CDR2: MNHEY, SVGAGI. CDR3 loop: CASSYSTGMDSPLHF. For the CDR3, the DNA is TGTGCCAGCAGTTACTCGACAGGGATGGATTCACCCCTCCACTTT.

The gene calls are TRBV27 and TRBJ1-5; a weak D match, TRBD1 (5 bases). V was cut by 5 bases and J by 0 bases, with 11 bases left in between. CDR3 length: 15 residues. Germline V gene data show CDR1 as MNHEY and CDR2 as SMNVEV (reference sequence). The CDR3 sequence is CASSVGGYSNQPQHF. The DNA of the CDR3 is TGTGCCAGCAGTGTCGGGGGTTATAGCAATCAGCCCCAGCATTTT.

This sequence joins TRBV28 and TRBJ2-1; 11 positions match TRBD2. V shed 2 bases and J 5 bases; nucleotides not matched to a gene: 2. Per the germline V gene, CDR1 is MDHEN and CDR2 is SYDVKM. This CDR3 spans 15 amino acids. CDR3 bases: TGTGCCAGCAGTTTACCGGGACTAGCGGACAATGAGCAGTTCTTC. Translating gives CASSLPGLADNEQFF.

The chain carries TRBV30 and TRBJ2-7; no clear D. The CDR3 covers 13 residues. The V gene lost 2 bases and the J gene lost 2 bases, with 10 bases spanning the gap. Germline-derived CDR1 and CDR2 are GTSNPN and SVGIG (reference sequence). CDR3 protein: CAWSRQETYEQYF. CDR3 in DNA: TGTGCCTGGAGTAGGCAGGAGACCTACGAGCAGTACTTC.

The chain carries TRBV3-1 (or the pseudogene TRBV3-2) and TRBJ2-7, with 12 bases lining up with TRBD1. The J segment lost 2 bases and the V segment lost 4 bases, leaving 3 bases of the junction unmatched. The CDR3 totals 15 residues. Looked up from germline, CDR1 is LGHDT and CDR2 is YNNKEL (reference sequence). CDR3 in amino acids: CASSPGTGGAYEQYF. CDR3 DNA sequence: TGTGCCAGCAGCCCGGGGACAGGGGGCGCCTACGAGCAGTACTTC.

The chain joins TRBV30 to TRBJ2-7; D may correspond to TRBD1 or TRBD2 (5 bases each). The germline gives CDR1 GTSNPN, CDR2 SVGIG (reference sequence). Trimming removed 1 base at V and 2 bases at J, with 15 bases between. This CDR3 comprises 15 residues. The CDR3 DNA reads as TGTGCCTGGAGTGGCTCTGCTTTGGGGGCCTACGAGCAGTACTTC. It is translated as CAWSGSALGAYEQYF.

The chain couples TRBV5-1 to TRBJ2-7, with D hard to call. Trimming left V 1 base short and J 3 bases short, with 11 bases between. The CDR3 covers 14 residues. Looked up from germline, CDR1 is SGHRS and CDR2 is YFSETQ. CDR3 loop: CASSLLGRVYEQYF. Here the CDR3 DNA reads TGCGCCAGCAGCTTGTTGGGTAGGGTCTACGAGCAGTACTTC.

The DNA for the CDR3 is TGTGCCAGCAGTCAGTTGGGCAGGGGAATAACTGAAGCTTTCTTT. It codes for CASSQLGRGITEAFF. The chain joins TRBV27 to TRBJ1-1; maybe TRBD1 (6 bases). There are 15 residues in the CDR3. The germline gives CDR1 MNHEY, CDR2 SMNVEV (reference sequence). V was clipped by 5 bases and J by 5 bases, with 18 bases between them.

This clone was counted once. The rearrangement uses TRBV7-8 and TRBJ2-2; tentatively, D is TRBD2 (6 bases). Trimming took 3 bases from V and 4 from J, leaving 15 bases between them. Germline CDR1 is SGHVS and CDR2 is FQNEAQ. The CDR3 is 16 amino acids. Here the CDR3 DNA reads TGTGCCAGCAGCTTCTTAGCGGTAGCCCGCACCGGGGAGCTGTTTTTT. Translated: CASSFLAVARTGELFF.

The rearrangement joins TRBV29-1 to TRBJ1-1; no clear D. The CDR3 loop spans 12 amino acids. CDR1 and CDR2 (germline): SQVTM, ANQGSEA. V shed 3 bases and J shed 4 bases, with 9 bases lying between them. CDR3 DNA: TGCAGCGTTGAGGAGGGTCGCACTGAAGCTTTCTTT. Its protein is CSVEEGRTEAFF.

The chain couples TRBV24-1 to TRBJ1-2; 7 nucleotides align to TRBD1. This CDR3 is built from 12 residues. The germline V gene encodes CDR1 KGHDR and CDR2 SFDVKD. With 4 bases clipped from V and 7 bases from J, the junction kept 2 bases outside the gene matches. CDR3 in DNA: TGTGCCACCAGTGAAGGGGGCCGTGGCTACACCTTC. Its protein product is CATSEGGRGYTF.

The chain is built from TRBV20-1 and TRBJ2-7, with D possibly TRBD2 on 6 matching bases. V was cut by 3 bases and J by 4 bases, with 13 bases left in between. The CDR3 extends over 13 amino acids. Germline CDR1 is DFQATT and CDR2 is SNEGSKA (reference sequence). CDR3 amino acids: CSASPGEPYEQYF. CDR3 sequence (DNA): TGCAGTGCTAGTCCGGGGGAGCCTTACGAGCAGTACTTC.

This clone was seen a handful of times. The V and J genes are TRBV25-1 and TRBJ1-4; 11 bases are a match to TRBD1. Unmatched junction bases numbered 3, after V lost 1 base and J lost 5 bases. This CDR3 spans 16 amino acids. Per the germline V gene, CDR1 is MGHDK and CDR2 is SYGVNS. CDR3 coding DNA: TGTGCCAGCAGTGAATTGAGGACAGGGGGCAATGAAAAACTGTTTTTT. This codes for CASSELRTGGNEKLFF.

The chain couples TRBV13 to TRBJ2-3; 10 nucleotides match TRBD2. V trimming: 4 bases; J trimming: 1 base; junction bases outside the gene matches: 14. The CDR3 covers 19 residues. Germline loops: CDR1 PRHDT, CDR2 FYEKMQ (reference sequence). This CDR3 reads CASSYGLAAVPKGTDTQYF. CDR3 nucleotide sequence: TGTGCCAGCAGCTACGGACTAGCGGCTGTCCCCAAGGGCACAGATACGCAGTATTTT.

This sequence joins TRBV12-3 or TRBV12-4 and TRBJ2-5; perhaps D is TRBD1 or TRBD2 (6 bases each). V was cut by 7 bases and J by 5 bases, with 14 bases left in between. CDR3 length: 13 residues. The DNA for the CDR3 is TGTGCCAGCACCTCCCGGGGGCGGGAGACCCAGTACTTC. Protein product: CASTSRGRETQYF.

The V call is TRBV6-5, the J call TRBJ2-7; D gene ambiguous. The V end was cut by 6 bases, the J end by 5 bases, with 8 bases between. Germline lookup yields CDR1 MNHEY and CDR2 SVGAGI. This CDR3 contains 11 residues. CDR3 in DNA: TGTGCCAGCAGAAGCCTTCACGAGCAGTACTTC. As protein: CASRSLHEQYF.

The chain links TRBV27 to TRBJ2-1, with D tentatively TRBD1 (5 bases). V lost 3 bases and J 9 bases, leaving 18 bases between the germline ends. The germline V gene encodes CDR1 MNHEY and CDR2 SMNVEV (reference sequence). This CDR3 region has 15 residues. For the CDR3, the DNA is TGTGCCAGCAGTTTGGAGACACTCCAAAGGGGTGAGCAGTTCTTC. Its translation: CASSLETLQRGEQFF.

The rearrangement uses TRBV6-1 and TRBJ2-1, with 11 bases identical to TRBD2. CDR1 and CDR2 (germline): MNHNS, SASEGT. The CDR3 has 18 amino acids. Unmatched junction bases numbered 8, after V lost 1 base and J lost 3 bases. Here the CDR3 reads CASSEGSTSGVFYNEQFF. The CDR3 DNA is TGTGCCAGCAGTGAAGGATCGACTAGCGGGGTTTTCTACAATGAGCAGTTCTTC.

This clone was recorded a few times. This chain uses TRBV7-2 with TRBJ2-7, with 15 bases aligning to TRBD2. V was clipped by 5 bases and J by 6 bases; unmatched bases: 8. The germline V gene has CDR1 SGHTA and CDR2 FQGNSA. This CDR3 is 16 amino acids long. In nucleotides, the CDR3 is TGTGCCAGCAGCCTAGGGACTAGCGGGAGGTCTGGCGAGCAGTACTTC. Translated: CASSLGTSGRSGEQYF.